These 5 T cell receptor beta chains were all obtained from the same sample, sequenced in a study of cytomegalovirus exposure and HLA in healthy donors. PCR was performed using 60 Vbeta and 13 Jbeta primers. The data were produced by immunoSEQ multiplex PCR, yet TCRdb's version contains in-frame clones alone and is incomplete. The table has 100,000 to 150,000 clones, approximately 81% seen once. Sequenced: PBMCs. Receptors were obtained from a man aged 18 to 30 in good health and CMV-seronegative.

This chain uses TRBV7-2 with TRBJ1-5; D not certain. The CDR3 extends over 14 amino acids. The germline V gene encodes CDR1 SGHTA and CDR2 FQGNSA. The V end was cut by 6 bases, the J end by 0 bases, with 9 bases between. The CDR3 bases are TGTGCCAGCAGGTCGTCTTATAGCAATCAGCCCCAGCATTTT. This gives the protein CASRSSYSNQPQHF.

This clone occurred once. CDR3 bases: TGTGCCAGCAGACCTGCGGGACTAGCGGGGAGACTCACAGATACGCAGTATTTT. Translated: CASRPAGLAGRLTDTQYF. The V and J genes are TRBV7-2 and TRBJ2-3, with 13 positions matching TRBD2. This CDR3 region has 18 residues. Per germline, CDR1 SGHTA and CDR2 FQGNSA. J gave up 2 bases and V 6 bases, and 11 bases lay outside the gene matches.

This clone has a handful of counts. This rearrangement joins TRBV28 to TRBJ2-7, with 8 positions matching TRBD1. Unmatched junction bases numbered 8, after V lost 4 bases and J lost 3 bases. The CDR3 has 15 residues. Germline CDR1 is MDHEN and CDR2 is SYDVKM. CDR3 DNA sequence: TGTGCCAGCAGTTCTCGCGGGACAGGAGACTACGAGCAGTACTTC. Translation gives CASSSRGTGDYEQYF. Drawing the rest from reference TRBV28 and TRBJ2-7, the complete variable domain is DVKVTQSSRYLVKRTGEKVFLECVQDMDHENMFWYRQDPGLGLRLIYFSYDVKMKEKGDIPEGYSVSREKKERFSLILESASTNQTSMYLCASSSRGTGDYEQYFGPGTRLTVT.

Of note for this clone: One end of the junction fails to match germline, which may point to a read error. This chain links TRBV5-1 with TRBJ1-5, with D possibly TRBD1 on 5 matching bases. The CDR3 length is 14 residues. CDR1 and CDR2 from the germline V gene are SGHRS and YFSETQ. CDR3: CAGSLGGGDQPQHF. CDR3 DNA: TGCGCCGGCAGCTTGGGCGGGGGTGATCAGCCCCAGCATTTT. Full variable domain (remainder filled in from reference TRBV5-1 and TRBJ1-5): KAGVTQTPRYLIKTRGQQVTLSCSPISGHRSVSWYQQTPGQGLQFLFEYFSETQRNKGNFPGRFSGRQFSNSRSEMNVSTLELGDSALYLCAGSLGGGDQPQHFGDGTRLSIL.

This chain connects TRBV4-1 to TRBJ1-4, with a possible D match to TRBD1 (6 bases). In germline, CDR1 is MGHRA, CDR2 YSYEKL. The CDR3 consists of 14 residues. The V end was cut by 6 bases, the J end by 7 bases, with 15 bases between. The chain's CDR3 is CASRGGAFGEKLFF. CDR3 coding DNA: TGCGCCAGCAGGGGGGGGGCTTTTGGTGAAAAACTGTTTTTT.